The clone carrying this T cell receptor (beta chain) came up a few times. Its antigen is still unknown. The ends were cut back, 6 bases at V and 4 bases at J, with 18 bases in the middle. This CDR3 comprises 15 residues. Germline CDR1 is MNHEY and CDR2 is SVGAGI. These data come from a study of beta chain features in type 1 diabetes. Overall study results and limits: TCRB CDR3s from Type 1 diabetes patients were moderately but significantly shorter in all four CD4+ subsets.

The authors reverse transcribed all of the isolated RNA, so sequencing captured expressed TCRB transcripts. TCRdb's table, derived via immunoSEQ multiplex PCR, lists solely in-frame clones and lacks some. The table shows 350,000 to 450,000 clones, with over 9.5% occurring only once. The chain employs TRBV6-5 and TRBJ1-2, with D perhaps matching TRBD1 (6 bases). Sequencing used naive CD4+ T cells from blood. The clonotype was recovered from a woman aged 18-29 years with type 1 diabetes. In nucleotides, the CDR3 is TGTGCCAGCAGACGATTAGGACAGCATGGCTATGGCTACACCTTC. Amino acid sequence: CASRRLGQHGYGYTF.